The TCR beta chain described here comes from a study of regulatory T cells in long-lasting Graves disease. Overall study: Patients met the persistent Graves' disease definition after over 5 years of antithyroid drugs with positive TSH receptor antibodies.

This CDR3 spans 13 amino acids. Germline V gives CDR1 DFQATT, CDR2 SNEGSKA (reference sequence). V was cut by 8 bases and J by 5 bases, with 18 bases left in between. Study-wide results and caveats: Persistent disease favored TRBV28, TRBJ1-2 and TRBJ2-5.

This clonotype appeared many times. The antigen remains undetermined. Time point denoted: persistent/refractory GD, antithyroid drugs over 5 years with positive TRAb. RNA isolated from PBMCs was used to make the TCR library. Both iRepertoire HTBI primers and Arm-PCR of CDR3 regions were used to build the TCR beta libraries. TCRdb ran MiXCR on the multiplex PCR reads and lists one entry per CDR3 protein. The data contain 420,000 or so distinct CDR3 sequences, roughly a quarter of them singletons. The V and J genes are TRBV20-1 and TRBJ2-5; D remains unclear. The clonotype was recovered from a female donor with Graves disease. Sequenced here: peripheral blood mononuclear cells (PBMCs), sampled when the disease was refractory, from a patient treated with antithyroid drugs. CDR3 sequence reads: CSTPTGRVETQYF. The CDR3 DNA is TGCAGTACCCCTACTGGTAGGGTGGAGACCCAGTACTTC.